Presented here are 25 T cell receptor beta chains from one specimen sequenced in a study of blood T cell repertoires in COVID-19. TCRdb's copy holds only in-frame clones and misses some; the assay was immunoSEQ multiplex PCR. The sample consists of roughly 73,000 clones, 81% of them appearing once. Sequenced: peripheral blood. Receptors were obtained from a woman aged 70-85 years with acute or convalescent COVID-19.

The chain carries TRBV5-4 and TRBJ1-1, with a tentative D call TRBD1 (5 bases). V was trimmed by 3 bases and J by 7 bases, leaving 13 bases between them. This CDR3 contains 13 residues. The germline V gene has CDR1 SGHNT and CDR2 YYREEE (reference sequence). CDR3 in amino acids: CASSYGGVREAFF. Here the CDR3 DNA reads TGTGCCAGCAGCTACGGGGGGGTGCGTGAAGCTTTCTTT. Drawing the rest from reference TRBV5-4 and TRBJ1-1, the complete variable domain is ETGVTQSPTHLIKTRGQQVTLRCSSQSGHNTVSWYQQALGQGPQFIFQYYREEENGRGNFPPRFSGLQFPNYSSELNVNALELDDSALYLCASSYGGVREAFFGQGTRLTVV.

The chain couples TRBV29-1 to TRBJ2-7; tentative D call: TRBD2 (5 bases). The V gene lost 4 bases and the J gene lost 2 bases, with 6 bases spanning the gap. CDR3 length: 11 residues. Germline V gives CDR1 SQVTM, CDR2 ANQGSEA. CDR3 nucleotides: TGCAGCGTTGGGCGGGCCTACGAGCAGTACTTC. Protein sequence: CSVGRAYEQYF.

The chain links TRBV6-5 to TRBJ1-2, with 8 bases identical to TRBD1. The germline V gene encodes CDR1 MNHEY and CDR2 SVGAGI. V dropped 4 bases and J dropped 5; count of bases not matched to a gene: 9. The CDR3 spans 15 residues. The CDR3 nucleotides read TGTGCCAGCAGTTCCGGGACAGGTTTCCCTTATGGCTACACCTTC. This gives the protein CASSSGTGFPYGYTF.

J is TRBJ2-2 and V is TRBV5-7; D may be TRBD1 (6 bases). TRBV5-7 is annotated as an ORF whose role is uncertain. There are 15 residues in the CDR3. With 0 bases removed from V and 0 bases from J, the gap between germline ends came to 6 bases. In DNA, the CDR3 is TGTGCCAGCAGCTTGGACAGGGCGAACACCGGGGAGCTGTTTTTT. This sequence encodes CASSLDRANTGELFF.

The CDR3 is CASSPRRGEQFF. CDR3 DNA: TGTGCCAGCTCACCACGGAGGGGTGAGCAGTTCTTC. This chain links TRBV18 with TRBJ2-1; maybe TRBD2 (6 bases). The CDR3 is 12 residues long. V lost 1 base to trimming and J lost 9 bases, with 7 bases between them. CDR1 is KGHSH, CDR2 LQKENI, per germline.

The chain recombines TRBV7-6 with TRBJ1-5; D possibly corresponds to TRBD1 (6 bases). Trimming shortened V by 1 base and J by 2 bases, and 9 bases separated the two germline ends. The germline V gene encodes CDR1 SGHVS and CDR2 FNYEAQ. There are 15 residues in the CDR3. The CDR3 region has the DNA TGTGCCAGCAGCTTAGGGACAGACGGCAATCAGCCCCAGCATTTT. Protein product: CASSLGTDGNQPQHF.

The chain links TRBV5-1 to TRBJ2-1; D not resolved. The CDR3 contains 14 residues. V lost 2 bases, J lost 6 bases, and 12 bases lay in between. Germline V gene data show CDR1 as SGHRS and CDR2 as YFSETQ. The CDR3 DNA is TGCGCCAGCAGCTTACCTCTGACGGGCAATGAGCAGTTCTTC. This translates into CASSLPLTGNEQFF. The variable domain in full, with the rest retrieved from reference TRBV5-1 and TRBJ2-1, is KAGVTQTPRYLIKTRGQQVTLSCSPISGHRSVSWYQQTPGQGLQFLFEYFSETQRNKGNFPGRFSGRQFSNSRSEMNVSTLELGDSALYLCASSLPLTGNEQFFGPGTRLTVL.

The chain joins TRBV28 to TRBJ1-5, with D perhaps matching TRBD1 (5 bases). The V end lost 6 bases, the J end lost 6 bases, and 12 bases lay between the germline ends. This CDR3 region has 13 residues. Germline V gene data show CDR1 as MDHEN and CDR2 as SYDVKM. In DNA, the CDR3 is TGTGCCAGCAGATGGACGGGGGTTCAGCCCCAGCATTTT. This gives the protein CASRWTGVQPQHF.

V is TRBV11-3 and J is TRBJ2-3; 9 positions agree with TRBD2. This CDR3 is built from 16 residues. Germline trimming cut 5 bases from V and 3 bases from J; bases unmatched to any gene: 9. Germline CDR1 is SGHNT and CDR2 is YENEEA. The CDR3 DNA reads TGTGCCAGCAGCAGAGGAGGAGCGGGAGGTACAGATACGCAGTATTTT. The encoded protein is CASSRGGAGGTDTQYF.

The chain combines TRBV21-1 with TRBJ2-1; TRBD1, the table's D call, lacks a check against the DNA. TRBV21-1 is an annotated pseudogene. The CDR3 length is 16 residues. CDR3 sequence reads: CASSARQGVSYNEQFF. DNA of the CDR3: TGTGCCAGCAGCGCCCGACAGGGGGTCTCCTACAATGAGCAGTTCTTC.

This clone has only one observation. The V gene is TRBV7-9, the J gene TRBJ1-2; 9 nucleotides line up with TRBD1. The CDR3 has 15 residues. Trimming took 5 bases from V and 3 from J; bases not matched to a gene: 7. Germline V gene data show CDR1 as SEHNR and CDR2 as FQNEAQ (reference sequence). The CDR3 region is CASSPGRDRDYGYTF. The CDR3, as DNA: TGTGCCAGCAGCCCGGGCCGGGACAGGGACTATGGCTACACCTTC.

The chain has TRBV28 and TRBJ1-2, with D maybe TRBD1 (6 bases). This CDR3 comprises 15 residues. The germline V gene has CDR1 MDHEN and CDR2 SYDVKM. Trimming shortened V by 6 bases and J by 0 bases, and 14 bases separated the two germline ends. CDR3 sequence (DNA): TGTGCCAGCAGCCTGACGGACAGCACTAACTATGGCTACACCTTC. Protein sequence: CASSLTDSTNYGYTF.

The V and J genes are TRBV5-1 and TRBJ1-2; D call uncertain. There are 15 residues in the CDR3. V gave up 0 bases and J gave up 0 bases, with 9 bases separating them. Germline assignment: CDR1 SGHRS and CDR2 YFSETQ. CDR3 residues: CASSLGATSNYGYTF. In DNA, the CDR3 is TGCGCCAGCAGCTTGGGTGCCACTTCTAACTATGGCTACACCTTC.

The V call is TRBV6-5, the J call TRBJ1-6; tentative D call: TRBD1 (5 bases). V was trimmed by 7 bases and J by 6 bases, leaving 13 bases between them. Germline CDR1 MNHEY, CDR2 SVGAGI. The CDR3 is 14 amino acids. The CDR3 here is CASNPGLLNSPLHF. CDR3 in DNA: TGTGCCAGCAACCCGGGACTCCTTAATTCACCCCTCCACTTT.

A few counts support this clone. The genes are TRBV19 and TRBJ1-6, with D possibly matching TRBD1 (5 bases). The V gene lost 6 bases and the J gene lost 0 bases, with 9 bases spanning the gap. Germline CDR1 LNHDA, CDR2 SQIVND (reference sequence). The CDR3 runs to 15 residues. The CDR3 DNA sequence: TGTGCCAGTAGCCCAGACAGCTCCTATAATTCACCCCTCCACTTT. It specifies CASSPDSSYNSPLHF.

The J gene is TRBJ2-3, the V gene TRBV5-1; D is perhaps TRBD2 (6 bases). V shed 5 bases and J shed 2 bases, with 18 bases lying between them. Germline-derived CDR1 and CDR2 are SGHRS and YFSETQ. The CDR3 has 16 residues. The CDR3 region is CASRSSGEGITDTQYF. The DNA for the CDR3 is TGCGCCAGCAGAAGTTCGGGAGAGGGGATCACAGATACGCAGTATTTT.

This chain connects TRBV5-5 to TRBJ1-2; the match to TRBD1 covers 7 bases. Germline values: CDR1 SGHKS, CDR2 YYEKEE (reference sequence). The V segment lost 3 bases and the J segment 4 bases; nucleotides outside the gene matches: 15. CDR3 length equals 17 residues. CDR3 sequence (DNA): TGTGCCAGCAGCTCCCATGCCCTGGGACAGCGGAGCTATGGCTACACCTTC. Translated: CASSSHALGQRSYGYTF.

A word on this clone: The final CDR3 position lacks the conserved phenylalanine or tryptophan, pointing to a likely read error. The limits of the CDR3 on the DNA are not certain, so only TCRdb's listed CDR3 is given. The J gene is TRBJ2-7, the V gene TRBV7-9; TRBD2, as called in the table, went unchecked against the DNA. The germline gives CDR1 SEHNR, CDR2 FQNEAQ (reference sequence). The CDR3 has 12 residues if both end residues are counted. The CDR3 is CASSLEEGGALL.

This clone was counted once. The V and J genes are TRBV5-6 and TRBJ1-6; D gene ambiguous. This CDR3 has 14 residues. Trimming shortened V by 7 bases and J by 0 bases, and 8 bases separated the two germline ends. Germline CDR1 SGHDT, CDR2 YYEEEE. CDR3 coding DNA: TGTGCCAGCTCTAGTAGCTCCTATAATTCACCCCTCCACTTT. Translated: CASSSSSYNSPLHF.

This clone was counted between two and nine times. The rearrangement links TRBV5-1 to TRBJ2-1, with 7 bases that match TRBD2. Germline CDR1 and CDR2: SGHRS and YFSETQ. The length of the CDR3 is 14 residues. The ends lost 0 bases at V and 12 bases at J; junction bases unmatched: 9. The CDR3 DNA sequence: TGCGCCAGCAGCTTGGAAAAGCGGGATTTTGCGCAGTTCTTC. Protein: CASSLEKRDFAQFF.

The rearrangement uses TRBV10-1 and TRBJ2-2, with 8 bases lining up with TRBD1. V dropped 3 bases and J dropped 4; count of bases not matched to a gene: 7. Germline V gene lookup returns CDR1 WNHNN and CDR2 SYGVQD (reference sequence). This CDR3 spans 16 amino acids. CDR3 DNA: TGCGCCAGCAGTGACCTAGGCAGGGGGCTCACCGGGGAGCTGTTTTTT. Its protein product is CASSDLGRGLTGELFF.

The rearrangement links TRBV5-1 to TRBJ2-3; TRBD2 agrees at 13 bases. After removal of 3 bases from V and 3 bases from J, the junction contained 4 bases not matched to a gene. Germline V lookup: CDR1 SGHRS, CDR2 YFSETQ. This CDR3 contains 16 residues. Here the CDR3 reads CASSSTSGRWTDTQYF. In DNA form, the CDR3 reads TGCGCCAGCAGCTCGACTAGCGGGAGGTGGACAGATACGCAGTATTTT.

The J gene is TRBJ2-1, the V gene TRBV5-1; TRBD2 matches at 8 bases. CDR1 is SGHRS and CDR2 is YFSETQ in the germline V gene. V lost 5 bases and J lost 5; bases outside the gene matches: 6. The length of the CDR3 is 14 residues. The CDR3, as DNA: TGCGCCAGCAGTGGCGGGAGGACCCACAATGAGCAGTTCTTC. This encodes CASSGGRTHNEQFF.

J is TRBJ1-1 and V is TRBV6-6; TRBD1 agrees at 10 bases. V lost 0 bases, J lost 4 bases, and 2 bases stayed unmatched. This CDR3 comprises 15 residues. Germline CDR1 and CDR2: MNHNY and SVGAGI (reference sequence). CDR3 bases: TGTGCCAGCAGTTACTCGGGGACAGGGGTCACTGAAGCTTTCTTT. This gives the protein CASSYSGTGVTEAFF.

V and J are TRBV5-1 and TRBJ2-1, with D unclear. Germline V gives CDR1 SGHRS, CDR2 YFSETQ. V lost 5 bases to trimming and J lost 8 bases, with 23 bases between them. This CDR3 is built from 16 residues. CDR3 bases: TGCGCCAGCAGTCTTGGTCGCACTCATGCGATGGATGAGCAGTTCTTC. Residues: CASSLGRTHAMDEQFF.